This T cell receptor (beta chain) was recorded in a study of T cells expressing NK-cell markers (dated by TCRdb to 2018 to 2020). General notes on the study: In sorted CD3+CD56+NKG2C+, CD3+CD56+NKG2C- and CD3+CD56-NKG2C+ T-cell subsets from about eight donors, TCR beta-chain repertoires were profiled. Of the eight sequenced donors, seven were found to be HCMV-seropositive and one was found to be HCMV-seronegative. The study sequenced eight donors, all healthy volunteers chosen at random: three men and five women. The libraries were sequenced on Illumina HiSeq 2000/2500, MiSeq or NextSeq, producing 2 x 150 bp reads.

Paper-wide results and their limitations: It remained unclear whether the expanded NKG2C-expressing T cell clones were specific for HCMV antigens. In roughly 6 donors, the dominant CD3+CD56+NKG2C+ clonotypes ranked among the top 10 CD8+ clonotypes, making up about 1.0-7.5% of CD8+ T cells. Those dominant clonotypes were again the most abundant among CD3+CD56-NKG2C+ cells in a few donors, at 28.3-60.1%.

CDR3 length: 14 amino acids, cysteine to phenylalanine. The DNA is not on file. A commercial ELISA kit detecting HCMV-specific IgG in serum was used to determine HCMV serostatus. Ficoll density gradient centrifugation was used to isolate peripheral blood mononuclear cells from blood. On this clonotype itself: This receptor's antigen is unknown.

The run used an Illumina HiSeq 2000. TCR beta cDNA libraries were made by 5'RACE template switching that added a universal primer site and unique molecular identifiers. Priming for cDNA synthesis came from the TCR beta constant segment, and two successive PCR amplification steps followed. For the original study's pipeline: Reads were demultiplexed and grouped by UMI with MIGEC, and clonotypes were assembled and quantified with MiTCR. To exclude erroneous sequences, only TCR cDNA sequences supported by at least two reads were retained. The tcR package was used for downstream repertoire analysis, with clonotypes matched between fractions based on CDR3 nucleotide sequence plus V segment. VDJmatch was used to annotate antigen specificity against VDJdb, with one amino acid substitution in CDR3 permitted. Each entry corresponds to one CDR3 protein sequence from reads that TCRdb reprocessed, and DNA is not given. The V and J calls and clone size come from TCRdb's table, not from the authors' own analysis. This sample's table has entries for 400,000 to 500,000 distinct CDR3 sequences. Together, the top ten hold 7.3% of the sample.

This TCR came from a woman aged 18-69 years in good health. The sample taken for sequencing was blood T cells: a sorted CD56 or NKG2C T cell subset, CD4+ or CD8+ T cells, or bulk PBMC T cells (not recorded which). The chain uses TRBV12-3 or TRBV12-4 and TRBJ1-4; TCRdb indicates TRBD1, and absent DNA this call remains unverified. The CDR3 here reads CASSLGVRDEKLFF.